The 4 T cell receptor beta chains in this list originate from one sample, sequenced in a study of blood T cell repertoires in COVID-19. Libraries were prepared by immunoSEQ multiplex PCR; TCRdb keeps only in-frame clonotypes and omits some of them. The data hold fewer than 110,000 clones, with roughly 90% observed a single time. The sequenced sample was peripheral blood. The receptors were gathered from a woman aged 80 or over in a cohort sampled during active COVID-19.

The rearrangement links TRBV5-1 to TRBJ2-5; D might be TRBD1 (6 bases). Trimming stripped 1 base from V and 0 bases from J, with 7 bases between. Germline CDR1 is SGHRS and CDR2 is YFSETQ. The CDR3 consists of 14 residues. As DNA, the CDR3 is TGCGCCAGCAGCTTGAACAGGGACCAAGAGACCCAGTACTTC. Amino acid sequence: CASSLNRDQETQYF. The whole variable domain, filled in from reference TRBV5-1 and TRBJ2-5, reads KAGVTQTPRYLIKTRGQQVTLSCSPISGHRSVSWYQQTPGQGLQFLFEYFSETQRNKGNFPGRFSGRQFSNSRSEMNVSTLELGDSALYLCASSLNRDQETQYFGPGTRLLVL.

In its sample, this clone was seen once. V usage is TRBV19 and J usage is TRBJ2-1; 12 bases align to TRBD2. Per germline, CDR1 LNHDA and CDR2 SQIVND (reference sequence). The CDR3 totals 17 residues. V trimming: 1 base; J trimming: 6 bases; junction bases outside the gene matches: 7. For the CDR3, the DNA is TGTGCCAGTAGTATAGGCGGGACTAGCGGGTTCCTCAATGAGCAGTTCTTC. Translation: CASSIGGTSGFLNEQFF.

In its sample, this clone was seen a few times. The chain recombines TRBV7-9 with TRBJ2-7; the D is unclear. This CDR3 has 11 residues. Germline V gene sequence: CDR1 SEHNR, CDR2 FQNEAQ (reference sequence). Trimming left V 5 bases short and J 1 base short, with 3 bases between. The CDR3 nucleotides read TGTGCCAGCAGCCCATCCTACGAGCAGTACTTC. Translated: CASSPSYEQYF.

CDR3 coding DNA: TGTGCCAGCAGCAATCCGGGACAACAAAGCGGTGGAAACACCATATATTTT. The encoded protein is CASSNPGQQSGGNTIYF. V usage is TRBV11-2 and J usage is TRBJ1-3; D perhaps matches TRBD1 (6 bases). V was trimmed by 5 bases and J by 3 bases, leaving 20 bases between them. CDR1 is SGHAT and CDR2 is FQNNGV in the germline V gene. CDR3 length: 17 amino acids.